Here is one T cell receptor beta chain with its context. Its cognate antigen is unknown. The data originate from a study of cytomegalovirus exposure and HLA in healthy donors. With 3 bases removed from V and 5 bases from J, the gap between germline ends came to 20 bases. The CDR3 is made up of 16 amino acids. CDR1 SGHVS and CDR2 FQNEAQ come from the germline V gene. Whole-study findings and limits: Indistinguishable V segments such as TRBV6-2 and TRBV6-3 were excluded. The authors enumerated over 150 TCR beta chains as linked to cytomegalovirus.

Amplification used 60 Vbeta primers and 13 Jbeta primers. Data came from immunoSEQ multiplex PCR; TCRdb stores just in-frame clones and leaves some out. The top ten clones hold around 2.3% of a sample with tens of thousands of clones, roughly 83% of them seen once. The receptor comes from a man in his late teens or twenties in good health and CMV-seronegative. Sequencing used PBMCs. The genes are TRBV7-8 and TRBJ2-7, with D maybe TRBD1 (6 bases). The CDR3 DNA sequence: TGTGCCAGCAGCTTCCGACAGGTTTCCTCGGCGAACGAGCAGTACTTC. It specifies CASSFRQVSSANEQYF. Full variable domain (outside the CDR3, taken from reference TRBV7-8 and TRBJ2-7): GAGVSQSPRYKVAKRGQDVALRCDPISGHVSLFWYQQALGQGPEFLTYFQNEAQLDKSGLPSDRFFAERPEGSVSTLKIQRTQQEDSAVYLCASSFRQVSSANEQYFGPGTRLTVT.